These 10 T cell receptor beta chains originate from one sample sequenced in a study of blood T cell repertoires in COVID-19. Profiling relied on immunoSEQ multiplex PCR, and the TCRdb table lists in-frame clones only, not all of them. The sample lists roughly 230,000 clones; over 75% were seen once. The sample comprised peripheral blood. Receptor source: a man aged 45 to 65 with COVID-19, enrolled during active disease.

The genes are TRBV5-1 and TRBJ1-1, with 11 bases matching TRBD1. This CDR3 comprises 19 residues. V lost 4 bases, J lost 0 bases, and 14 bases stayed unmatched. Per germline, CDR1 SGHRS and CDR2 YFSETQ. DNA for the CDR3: TGCGCCAGCAGCCTTATGTCCTGGACAGGGGGCGGTTTGAACACTGAAGCTTTCTTT. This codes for CASSLMSWTGGGLNTEAFF.

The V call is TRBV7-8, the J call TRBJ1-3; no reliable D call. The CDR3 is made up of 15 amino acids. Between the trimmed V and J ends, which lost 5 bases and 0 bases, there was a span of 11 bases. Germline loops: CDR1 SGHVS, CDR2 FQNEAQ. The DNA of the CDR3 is TGTGCCAGCAGCCCCTCGGGTTACTCTGGAAACACCATATATTTT. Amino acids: CASSPSGYSGNTIYF.

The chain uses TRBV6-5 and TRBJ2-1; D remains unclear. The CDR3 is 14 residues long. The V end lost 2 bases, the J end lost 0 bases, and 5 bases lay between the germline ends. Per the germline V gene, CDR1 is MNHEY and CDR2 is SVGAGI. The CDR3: CASSYRPSYNEQFF. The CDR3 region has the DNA TGTGCCAGCAGTTACCGTCCCTCCTACAATGAGCAGTTCTTC.

The DNA for the CDR3 is TGCGCCAGCAGCCAAGGCGCGACTAGCGGGGGGGGGACCGGGGAGCTGTTTTTT. Translation: CASSQGATSGGGTGELFF. V and J are TRBV4-3 and TRBJ2-2; 14 bases agree with TRBD2. CDR3 length: 18 residues. Germline V CDR1 and CDR2: LGHNA, YSLEER. The V segment lost 1 base and the J segment 5 bases; nucleotides outside the gene matches: 6.

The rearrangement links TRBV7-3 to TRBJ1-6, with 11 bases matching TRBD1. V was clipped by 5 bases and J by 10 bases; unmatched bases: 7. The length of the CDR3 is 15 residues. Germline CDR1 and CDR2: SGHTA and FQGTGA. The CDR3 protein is CASSKGQGVGSPLHF. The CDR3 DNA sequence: TGTGCCAGCAGCAAGGGACAGGGGGTTGGCTCACCCCTCCACTTT.

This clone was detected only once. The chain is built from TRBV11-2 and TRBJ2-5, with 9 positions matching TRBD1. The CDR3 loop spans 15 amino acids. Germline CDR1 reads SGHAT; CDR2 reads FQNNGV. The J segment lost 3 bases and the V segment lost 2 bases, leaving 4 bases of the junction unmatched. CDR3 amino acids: CASSLMGTGKETQYF. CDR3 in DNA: TGTGCCAGCAGCTTAATGGGGACAGGGAAAGAGACCCAGTACTTC.

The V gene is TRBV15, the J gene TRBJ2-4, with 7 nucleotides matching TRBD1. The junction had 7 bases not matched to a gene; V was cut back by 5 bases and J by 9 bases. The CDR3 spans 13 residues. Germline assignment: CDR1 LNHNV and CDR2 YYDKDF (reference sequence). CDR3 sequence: CATSPDRDVIQYF. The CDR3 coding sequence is TGTGCCACCAGCCCAGACAGGGATGTCATTCAGTACTTC. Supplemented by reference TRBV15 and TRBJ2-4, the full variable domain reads DAMVIQNPRYQVTQFGKPVTLSCSQTLNHNVMYWYQQKSSQAPKLLFHYYDKDFNNEADTPDNFQSRRPNTSFCFLDIRSPGLGDTAMYLCATSPDRDVIQYFGAGTRLSVL.

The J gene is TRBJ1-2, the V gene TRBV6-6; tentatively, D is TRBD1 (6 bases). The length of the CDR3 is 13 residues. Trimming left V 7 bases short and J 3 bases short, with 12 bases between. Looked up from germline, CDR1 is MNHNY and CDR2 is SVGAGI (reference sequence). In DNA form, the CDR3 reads TGTGCCAGCACCTCTGACAGGCACTATGGCTACACCTTC. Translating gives CASTSDRHYGYTF.

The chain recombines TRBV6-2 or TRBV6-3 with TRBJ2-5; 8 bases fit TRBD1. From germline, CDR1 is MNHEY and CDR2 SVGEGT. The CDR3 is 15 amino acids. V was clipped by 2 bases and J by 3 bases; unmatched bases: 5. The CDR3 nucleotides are TGTGCCAGCAGTTACCGGAACAGGGGGAAAGAGACCCAGTACTTC. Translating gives CASSYRNRGKETQYF.

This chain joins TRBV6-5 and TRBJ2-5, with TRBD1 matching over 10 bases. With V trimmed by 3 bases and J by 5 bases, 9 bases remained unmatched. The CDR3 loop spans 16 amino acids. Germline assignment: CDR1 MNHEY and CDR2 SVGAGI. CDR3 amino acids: CASSYNRDRGRETQYF. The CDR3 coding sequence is TGTGCCAGCAGTTATAACCGGGACAGGGGCAGGGAGACCCAGTACTTC.